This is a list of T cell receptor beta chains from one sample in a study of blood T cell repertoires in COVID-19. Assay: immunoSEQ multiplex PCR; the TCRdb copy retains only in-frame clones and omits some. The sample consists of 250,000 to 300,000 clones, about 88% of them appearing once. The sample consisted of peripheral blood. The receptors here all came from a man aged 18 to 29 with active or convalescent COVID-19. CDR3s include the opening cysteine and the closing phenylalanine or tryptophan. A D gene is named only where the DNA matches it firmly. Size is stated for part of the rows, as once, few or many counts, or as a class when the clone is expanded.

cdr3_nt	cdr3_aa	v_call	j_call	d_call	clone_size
TGTGCCACCAGTGCACAGGGTACCTATCAGCCCCAGCATTTT	CATSAQGTYQPQHF	TRBV24-1	TRBJ1-5	-	-
TGTGCCAGTAGTGAAGCGGCGGGAGGAGAGTACGAGCAGTACTTC	CASSEAAGGEYEQYF	TRBV19	TRBJ2-7	TRBD2	-
TGTGCCAGCAGACGACAGGGGGCAAACTATGGCTACACCTTC	CASRRQGANYGYTF	TRBV6-5	TRBJ1-2	TRBD1	-
TGTGCCAGCAACATCAAACGGAGCATAAGCTCCTACGAGCAGTACTTC	CASNIKRSISSYEQYF	TRBV27	TRBJ2-7	-	-
TGTGCCAGCATCCTATTTCGGAACACTGAAGCTTTCTTT	CASILFRNTEAFF	TRBV7-2	TRBJ1-1	-	-
TGTGCCAGCAGTTTAGTCCCAGGGGCGCAGTATTTT	CASSLVPGAQYF	TRBV12-3/TRBV12-4	TRBJ2-3	-	-
TGTGCTAGTGGGGAGCCCGACGTGAATGAAAAACTGTTTTTT	CASGEPDVNEKLFF	TRBV12-5	TRBJ1-4	-	-
TGTGCCAGCAGCTTAGTTACTACGTTAGAGACCCAGTACTTC	CASSLVTTLETQYF	TRBV11-3	TRBJ2-5	-	-
TGTGCCTTGTACTGGATTCCTGGACAGGGTGAAGCGACCCAGTACTTC	CALYWIPGQGEATQYF	TRBV30	TRBJ2-5	TRBD1	-
TGTGCCAGCATGACAGATCAACAAGAGACCCAGTACTTC	CASMTDQQETQYF	TRBV25-1	TRBJ2-5	-	-
TGTGCCAGCAGTTCGGGACAGCCCGGTAGAGAGACCCAGTACTTC	CASSSGQPGRETQYF	TRBV27	TRBJ2-5	TRBD1	-
TGCGCCAGCAGCTTAGGACAGGACTACAATGAGCAGTTCTTC	CASSLGQDYNEQFF	TRBV5-1	TRBJ2-1	TRBD1	-
TGTGCCAGCAGCCCTCGACAGGGACGTTTGAATGAAAAACTGTTTTTT	CASSPRQGRLNEKLFF	TRBV6-6	TRBJ1-4	TRBD1	-
TGTGCCAGCAGCAGATCAGAGGGAGAATCACCCCTCCACTTT	CASSRSEGESPLHF	TRBV9	TRBJ1-6	-	-
TGTGCCAGCAGCTTGATCCTGAACGGACAGAAGTCCTACGAGCAGTACTTC	CASSLILNGQKSYEQYF	TRBV11-2	TRBJ2-7	-	once
TGTGCCAGCAGTTTTAGTTTCAACTATGGCTACACCTTC	CASSFSFNYGYTF	TRBV28	TRBJ1-2	-	once
TGTGCCAGCCGGGACAGGGGTTTAAGGGAGCAGTACTTC	CASRDRGLREQYF	TRBV21-1	TRBJ2-7	-	-
TGCGCCAGCAGTCAATCACAGGGGATGTCACATCAGCCCCAGCATTTT	CASSQSQGMSHQPQHF	TRBV23-1	TRBJ1-5	TRBD1	-
TGTGCCAGCAGCTTGGAACTAGTAGATTACGAGCAGTACTTC	CASSLELVDYEQYF	TRBV5-5	TRBJ2-7	-	-
TGTGCCAGCAGCCCCGGGACAGAAACCTACGAGCAGTACTTC	CASSPGTETYEQYF	TRBV9	TRBJ2-7	TRBD1	-
TGCGCCAGCAGCTTGGAGATCGCGGGGCAGCCAGTAACCCAGTACTTC	CASSLEIAGQPVTQYF	TRBV5-1	TRBJ2-5	-	-
TGTGCCAGCAGTTTGGGCCGTGAAGCTTTCTTT	CASSLGREAFF	TRBV12-3/TRBV12-4	TRBJ1-1	-	few
TGCGCCAGCAGTTCGGACAGGAGCTACGAGCAGTACTTC	CASSSDRSYEQYF	TRBV10-1	TRBJ2-7	TRBD1	few
TGTGCCAGCTCTGGGGGGGCCCGGGAGACCCAGTACTTC	CASSGGARETQYF	TRBV19	TRBJ2-5	-	-
TGTGCCAGCCACCGGGACAGGGGTCATGGGGCCAACGTCCTGACTTTC	CASHRDRGHGANVLTF	TRBV19	TRBJ2-6	TRBD1	few
TGTGCCAGCAGCTCGCGCCCCGGACTGAACACCGGGGAGCTGTTTTTT	CASSSRPGLNTGELFF	TRBV11-3	TRBJ2-2	-	-
TGTGCCAGCAGCCCAGCCCGGCTAGCTCTCAATGAGCAGTTCTTC	CASSPARLALNEQFF	TRBV11-2	TRBJ2-1	-	-
TGCGCCAGCAGCCCGACTAGCGGGAGGTTTGTCGGGGAGCTGTTTTTT	CASSPTSGRFVGELFF	TRBV4-3	TRBJ2-2	TRBD2	once
TGTGCCAGCAGCTGGGACACCTACACTGAAGCTTTCTTT	CASSWDTYTEAFF	TRBV5-4	TRBJ1-1	-	-
TGTGCCAGCAGTTGGGGGGATGAGCAGTTCTTC	CASSWGDEQFF	TRBV12-3/TRBV12-4	TRBJ2-1	-	many
TGTGCCAGCACCCGGGACACCCCTTCTAGCGGTGAGCAGTTCTTC	CASTRDTPSSGEQFF	TRBV28	TRBJ2-1	-	once
TGTGCCAGCAGCGTAGAGGGGCTACGTGGAAACACCATATATTTT	CASSVEGLRGNTIYF	TRBV9	TRBJ1-3	-	-
TGTGCCACATCCTCCGCTGGAAACACCATATATTTT	CATSSAGNTIYF	TRBV24-1	TRBJ1-3	-	-
TGTGCCAGCAGCGTAGAGGACAGGACCTACGAGCAGTACTTC	CASSVEDRTYEQYF	TRBV9	TRBJ2-7	TRBD1	-
TGCAGCGCCTGGGGGCCGGGCAATCAGCCCCAGCATTTT	CSAWGPGNQPQHF	TRBV29-1	TRBJ1-5	-	-
TGTGCCAGTAGTATAGAAGGGACACAAAGCAATCAGCCCCAGCATTTT	CASSIEGTQSNQPQHF	TRBV19	TRBJ1-5	-	-
TGTGCCAGCAGCTTAAGCGGGGGCAGCCAAGAGACCCAGTACTTC	CASSLSGGSQETQYF	TRBV7-2	TRBJ2-5	TRBD2	-
TGTGCCAGCTCCCCAGAGGGCGGGGGCCCTACAGATACGCAGTATTTT	CASSPEGGGPTDTQYF	TRBV18	TRBJ2-3	-	-
TGTGCCAGCAGTGAGGGGGACTTCAATCAGCCCCAGCATTTT	CASSEGDFNQPQHF	TRBV6-1	TRBJ1-5	-	-
TGTGCCAGTAGTACCCCCGATGCGACGACGGCTGCGGGCCGAAATTTCTTC	CASSTPDATTAAGRNFF	TRBV19	TRBJ2-1	-	-